This paragraph covers one T cell receptor beta chain sequence. Germline V gives CDR1 LNHDA, CDR2 SQIVND (reference sequence). V lost 7 bases and J 4 bases, leaving 16 bases between the germline ends. CDR3 size: 15 residues. The entry originates in a study of blood T cell repertoires in COVID-19. The method was immunoSEQ multiplex PCR; TCRdb's version includes in-frame clones alone and lacks a portion of them. The sample carries approximately 150,000 clones, approximately 88% recorded once. The sequenced sample was PBMCs or T cells enriched from blood (not recorded which). The receptor comes from a man between 65 and 80 years old who had been exposed to COVID-19. The chain recombines TRBV19 with TRBJ1-4; D is unclear. CDR3 loop: CASTRSHGLNEKLFF. In nucleotides, the CDR3 is TGTGCCAGTACCCGATCCCACGGACTTAATGAAAAACTGTTTTTT.